The 22 T cell receptor beta chains below come from one sample, sequenced in a study of CD8+CD57+ T cells in acquired aplastic anemia. Profiling that covered TCR beta VDJ and CDR3 relied on genomic DNA as its template. TCRdb reanalysed the reads using MiXCR and keeps one entry per CDR3 protein. The profile shows 40,000 or so distinct CDR3 sequences, more than 75% of them singletons. Sequenced input: sorted CD4+, CD8+, or CD8+CD57+ T cells (not recorded which) from PBMCs. All receptors come from a human donor in good health, serving as a control.

J is TRBJ2-7 and V is TRBV4-1; the D is unclear. The CDR3 spans 14 residues. Trimming took off 2 bases at V and 0 bases at J, with 8 bases between the two ends. Germline V gene lookup returns CDR1 MGHRA and CDR2 YSYEKL. The CDR3 DNA follows: TGCGCCAGCAGCCAATTAAACCGCTCCTACGAGCAGTACTTC. Its protein is CASSQLNRSYEQYF.

The chain carries TRBV4-3 and TRBJ1-5; D is ambiguous. Germline CDR1 LGHNA, CDR2 YSLEER. V was pared by 1 base and J by 7 bases, with 14 bases between. The CDR3 totals 15 residues. This CDR3 reads CASSQVVQVGQPQHF. CDR3 nucleotides: TGCGCCAGCAGCCAAGTCGTCCAGGTGGGGCAGCCCCAGCATTTT.

CDR3 coding DNA: TGCGCCAGCAGTGACAGGGGGCGCGATTCCTATAATTCACCCCTCCACTTT. Translating gives CASSDRGRDSYNSPLHF. The chain employs TRBV10-2 and TRBJ1-6, with TRBD1 matching 8 bases. The V gene's germline CDR1 is WSHSY and CDR2 SAAADI. After removal of 3 bases from V and 1 base from J, the junction contained 5 bases not matched to a gene. This CDR3 contains 17 residues.

The J gene is TRBJ1-2, the V gene TRBV15; 7 nucleotides match TRBD1. The length of the CDR3 is 14 residues. J gave up 3 bases and V 5 bases, and 6 bases lay outside the gene matches. Germline CDR1 is LNHNV and CDR2 is YYDKDF (reference sequence). The CDR3: CATSGDRTYYGYTF. The CDR3 nucleotides read TGTGCCACCAGCGGGGACAGAACTTACTATGGCTACACCTTC.

By share of the sample, this clonotype is large. This rearrangement joins TRBV7-9 to TRBJ1-2; TRBD1 is a possible D gene (5 bases). Germline V gene lookup returns CDR1 SEHNR and CDR2 FQNEAQ (reference sequence). Deletions cut 5 bases from V and 2 bases from J, with 9 bases between. CDR3 length: 13 residues. CDR3 DNA sequence: TGTGCCAGCAGCCGGGGACCGAACTATGGCTACACCTTC. Its protein is CASSRGPNYGYTF.

This chain links TRBV7-2 with TRBJ1-1; no definite D call. V was pared by 1 base and J by 3 bases, with 9 bases between. CDR3 length: 14 amino acids. CDR1 is SGHTA, CDR2 FQGNSA, per germline. The chain's CDR3 is CASSLELQYTEAFF. The CDR3 nucleotides are TGTGCCAGCAGCTTAGAACTACAGTACACTGAAGCTTTCTTT.

V usage is TRBV19 and J usage is TRBJ1-1, with a possible D match to TRBD1 (6 bases). V lost 6 bases to trimming and J lost 7 bases, with 15 bases between them. This CDR3 contains 13 residues. The germline V gene has CDR1 LNHDA and CDR2 SQIVND (reference sequence). Here the CDR3 DNA reads TGTGCCAGTAGGCGGACAGAACTCGTTGAAGCTTTCTTT. Translated: CASRRTELVEAFF.

The rearrangement links TRBV15 to TRBJ2-6; no clear D. V lost 0 bases and J 0 bases, leaving 3 bases between the germline ends. Looked up from germline, CDR1 is LNHNV and CDR2 is YYDKDF (reference sequence). The CDR3 covers 15 residues. The CDR3 here is CATSRDYSGANVLTF. In DNA, the CDR3 is TGTGCCACCAGCAGAGACTACTCTGGGGCCAACGTCCTGACTTTC.

The chain joins TRBV4-1 to TRBJ2-5; 12 nucleotides match TRBD1. CDR1 is MGHRA, CDR2 YSYEKL, per germline. The CDR3 is 16 amino acids. Losses at the gene ends were 3 bases for V and 5 bases for J; bases not matched to a gene: 7. The DNA of the CDR3 is TGCGCCAGCAGCCAGGGACAGGGGGCCGGTGGTGAGACCCAGTACTTC. This translates into CASSQGQGAGGETQYF.

The CDR3 region is CASRQRLVTDTQYF. The CDR3 nucleotides read TGTGCCAGCCGCCAGCGTCTAGTCACAGATACGCAGTATTTT. The chain has TRBV11-2 and TRBJ2-3; D call uncertain. The CDR3 runs 14 residues. V was cut by 8 bases and J by 2 bases, with 14 bases left in between. Germline CDR1 and CDR2: SGHAT and FQNNGV.

V is TRBV10-3 and J is TRBJ2-5; 10 bases map to TRBD1. Germline loops: CDR1 ENHRY, CDR2 SYGVKD. This CDR3 comprises 16 residues. J gave up 7 bases and V 2 bases, and 10 bases lay outside the gene matches. The CDR3 nucleotides read TGTGCCATCAGTGAGAGGGACAGGGGTATTCTAGGGACCCAGTACTTC. Protein sequence: CAISERDRGILGTQYF.

The chain carries TRBV5-1 and TRBJ1-2, with 7 bases that match TRBD1. Germline-derived CDR1 and CDR2 are SGHRS and YFSETQ. This CDR3 is 13 amino acids long. V dropped 3 bases and J dropped 4; count of bases not matched to a gene: 3. CDR3 region: CASSSDRAYGYTF. The CDR3 DNA reads as TGCGCCAGCAGCTCAGACAGGGCCTATGGCTACACCTTC.

The J gene is TRBJ2-3, the V gene TRBV20-1; 15 bases fit TRBD2. Germline trimming cut 0 bases from V and 4 bases from J; bases unmatched to any gene: 8. From germline, CDR1 is DFQATT and CDR2 SNEGSKA (reference sequence). This CDR3 comprises 18 residues. CDR3 protein: CSARDLGTSGGRSDTQYF. The DNA for the CDR3 is TGCAGTGCTAGAGATCTCGGGACTAGCGGGGGGCGGTCAGATACGCAGTATTTT.

CDR3 nucleotides: TGTGCCATCAGTGATCAGATTGGGACAGGGCCTCAGTACACCTTC. Translating it yields CAISDQIGTGPQYTF. The gene calls are TRBV10-3 and TRBJ1-2, with TRBD1 identical over 9 bases. CDR1 and CDR2 (germline): ENHRY, SYGVKD. Trimming removed 3 bases from V and 11 bases from J; junction bases left unmatched: 13. The CDR3 is 15 amino acids.

The chain joins TRBV20-1 to TRBJ2-1; 8 bases are a match to TRBD2. V lost 5 bases and J lost 6; bases outside the gene matches: 6. The CDR3 extends over 13 amino acids. Per germline, CDR1 DFQATT and CDR2 SNEGSKA (reference sequence). CDR3 sequence: CSAPGLVANEQFF. CDR3 nucleotide sequence: TGCAGTGCTCCGGGACTAGTTGCCAATGAGCAGTTCTTC.

The chain uses TRBV10-3 and TRBJ1-3; 7 bases are a match to TRBD1. The germline gives CDR1 ENHRY, CDR2 SYGVKD. The CDR3 covers 15 residues. The V gene end was trimmed by 3 bases and the J gene end by 1 base; junction bases not matched to a gene: 3. CDR3 nucleotide sequence: TGTGCCATCAGTGAAGGGACAGCTTCTGGAAACACCATATATTTT. This codes for CAISEGTASGNTIYF.

The V and J genes are TRBV7-8 and TRBJ2-1; D remains unclear. The CDR3 extends over 15 amino acids. Germline CDR1 SGHVS, CDR2 FQNEAQ. Between the trimmed V and J ends, which lost 0 bases and 4 bases, there was a span of 10 bases. This chain's CDR3 is CASSLADLRYNEQFF. CDR3 nucleotides: TGTGCCAGCAGCTTAGCCGATCTTAGGTACAATGAGCAGTTCTTC.

J is TRBJ2-7 and V is TRBV6-5, with unresolved D. V was cut by 0 bases and J by 5 bases, with 11 bases left in between. This CDR3 has 14 amino acids. Per germline, CDR1 MNHEY and CDR2 SVGAGI. DNA of the CDR3: TGTGCCAGCAGTTACTCTAACCCGAGTGACGAGCAGTACTTC. It is translated as CASSYSNPSDEQYF.

The gene calls are TRBV9 and TRBJ1-1, with 7 bases fitting TRBD1. The CDR3 sequence is 14 residues long. J gave up 1 base and V 0 bases, and 0 bases lay outside the gene matches. Germline V gene sequence: CDR1 SGDLS, CDR2 YYNGEE. For the CDR3, the DNA is TGTGCCAGCAGCGTAGACAGGGGGAACACTGAAGCTTTCTTT. This gives the protein CASSVDRGNTEAFF. Full variable domain (outside the CDR3, taken from reference TRBV9 and TRBJ1-1): DSGVTQTPKHLITATGQRVTLRCSPRSGDLSVYWYQQSLDQGLQFLIQYYNGEERAKGNILERFSAQQFPDLHSELNLSSLELGDSALYFCASSVDRGNTEAFFGQGTRLTVV.

This sequence joins TRBV29-1 and TRBJ1-1; D might be TRBD1 (5 bases). The V and J ends lost 6 bases and 7 bases respectively, with 18 bases between them. This CDR3 has 13 amino acids. CDR1 is SQVTM, CDR2 ANQGSEA, per germline. As DNA, the CDR3 is TGCAGCGTGGCTGAAGGGGCGGGTTTTGAAGCTTTCTTT. This encodes CSVAEGAGFEAFF.

The V call is TRBV20-1, the J call TRBJ2-5, with TRBD1 as a possible D gene (6 bases). Germline CDR1 is DFQATT and CDR2 is SNEGSKA (reference sequence). CDR3 length: 13 amino acids. V lost 6 bases, J lost 3 bases, and 14 bases lay in between. The CDR3 DNA sequence: TGCAGTGCAAAGACAGGAATCAAAGAGACCCAGTACTTC. As protein: CSAKTGIKETQYF.

The rearrangement links TRBV29-1 to TRBJ1-1; D is possibly TRBD1 (6 bases). The CDR3 runs to 15 residues. CDR1 and CDR2 (germline): SQVTM, ANQGSEA. Between the trimmed V and J ends, which lost 6 bases and 1 base, there was a span of 18 bases. The CDR3 loop is CSVALGAGANTEAFF. The CDR3 DNA is TGCAGCGTGGCCCTAGGGGCAGGGGCGAACACTGAAGCTTTCTTT.